Described below is a single T cell receptor beta chain sequence and its context. Distinct nucleotide sequences in the sample also encode this CDR3. These data originate in a study of blood T cell repertoires in COVID-19. Study as a whole: Whether acute or convalescent, the COVID-19 samples came from the United States, Italy and Spain.

Clones were read by immunoSEQ multiplex PCR, and TCRdb kept only the in-frame ones, dropping some. The sample contains under 200,000 clones, about 85% of which appear only once. The age range of participants was roughly 18 to 90 years, with residence in under 25 US areas. The CDR3 has 14 amino acids. CDR1 is LNHDA, CDR2 SQIVND, per germline (reference sequence). Trimming shortened V by 1 base and J by 5 bases, and 9 bases separated the two germline ends. This TCR derives from a woman in her forties with acute COVID-19. V usage is TRBV19 and J usage is TRBJ2-1; perhaps TRBD1 as D (5 bases). Sequencing used PBMCs or T cells enriched from blood (not recorded which). The CDR3 protein is CASSIGGRNNEQFF. Here the CDR3 DNA reads TGTGCCAGTAGTATAGGGGGCAGAAACAATGAGCAGTTCTTC.